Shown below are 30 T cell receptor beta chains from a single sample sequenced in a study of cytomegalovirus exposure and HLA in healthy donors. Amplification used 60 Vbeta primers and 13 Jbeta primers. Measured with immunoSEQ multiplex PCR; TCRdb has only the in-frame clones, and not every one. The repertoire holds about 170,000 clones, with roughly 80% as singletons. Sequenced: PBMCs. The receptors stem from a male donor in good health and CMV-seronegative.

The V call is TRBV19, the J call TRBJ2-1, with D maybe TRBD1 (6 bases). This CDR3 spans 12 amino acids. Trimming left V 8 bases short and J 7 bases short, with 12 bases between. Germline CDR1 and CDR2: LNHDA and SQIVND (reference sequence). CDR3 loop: CASRMGANEQFF. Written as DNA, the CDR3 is TGTGCCAGTCGAATGGGGGCTAATGAGCAGTTCTTC.

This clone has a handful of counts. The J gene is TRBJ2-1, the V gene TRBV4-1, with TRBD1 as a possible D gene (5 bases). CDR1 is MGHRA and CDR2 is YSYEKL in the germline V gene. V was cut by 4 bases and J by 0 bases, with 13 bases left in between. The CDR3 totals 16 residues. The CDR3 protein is CASSPMTAFSYNEQFF. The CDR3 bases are TGCGCCAGCAGCCCCATGACAGCATTCTCCTACAATGAGCAGTTCTTC.

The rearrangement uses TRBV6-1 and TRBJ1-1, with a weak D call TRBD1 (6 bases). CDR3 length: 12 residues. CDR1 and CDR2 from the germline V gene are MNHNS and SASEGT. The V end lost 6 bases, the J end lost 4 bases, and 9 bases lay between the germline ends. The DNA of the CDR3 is TGTGCCAGCAGCCGCAGGGGCACTGAAGCTTTCTTT. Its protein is CASSRRGTEAFF.

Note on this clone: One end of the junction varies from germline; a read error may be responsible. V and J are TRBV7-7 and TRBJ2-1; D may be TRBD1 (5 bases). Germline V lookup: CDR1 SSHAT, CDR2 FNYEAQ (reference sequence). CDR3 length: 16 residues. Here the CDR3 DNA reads TGTGCTAGCAGCTCTTCGCCGGACCCCAGGGCCAATGAGCAGTTCTTC. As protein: CASSSSPDPRANEQFF. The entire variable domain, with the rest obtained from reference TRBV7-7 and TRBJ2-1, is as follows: GAGVSQSPRYKVTKRGQDVTLRCDPISSHATLYWYQQALGQGPEFLTYFNYEAQPDKSGLPSDRFSAERPEGSISTLTIQRTEQRDSAMYRCASSSSPDPRANEQFFGPGTRLTVL.

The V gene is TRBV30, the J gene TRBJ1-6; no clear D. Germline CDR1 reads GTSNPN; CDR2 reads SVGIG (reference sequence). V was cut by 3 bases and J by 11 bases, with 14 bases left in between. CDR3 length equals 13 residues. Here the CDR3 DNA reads TGTGCCTGGAGGGTTACCGGGAGGACACCCCTCCACTTT. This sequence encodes CAWRVTGRTPLHF.

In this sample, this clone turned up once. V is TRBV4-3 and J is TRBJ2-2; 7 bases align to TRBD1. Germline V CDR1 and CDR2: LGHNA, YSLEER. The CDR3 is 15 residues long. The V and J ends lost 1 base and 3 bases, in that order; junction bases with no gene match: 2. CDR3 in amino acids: CASSQGTGYTGELFF. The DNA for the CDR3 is TGCGCCAGCAGCCAAGGGACAGGATACACCGGGGAGCTGTTTTTT.

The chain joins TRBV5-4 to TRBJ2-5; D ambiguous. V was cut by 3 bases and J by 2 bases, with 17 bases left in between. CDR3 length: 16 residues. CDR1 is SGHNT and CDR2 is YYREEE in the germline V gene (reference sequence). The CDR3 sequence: CASSSVGWAGQETQYF. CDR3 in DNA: TGTGCCAGCAGCTCGGTGGGTTGGGCAGGACAAGAGACCCAGTACTTC.

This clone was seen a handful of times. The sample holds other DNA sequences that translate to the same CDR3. Here the CDR3 reads CASSQDPRQGAGTGELFF. DNA for the CDR3: TGCGCCAGCAGCCAAGATCCAAGACAGGGGGCGGGAACCGGGGAGCTGTTTTTT. This chain links TRBV4-3 with TRBJ2-2; 10 nucleotides line up with TRBD1. J gave up 5 bases and V 0 bases, and 9 bases lay outside the gene matches. The CDR3 is made up of 18 amino acids. Germline V gene lookup returns CDR1 LGHNA and CDR2 YSLEER.

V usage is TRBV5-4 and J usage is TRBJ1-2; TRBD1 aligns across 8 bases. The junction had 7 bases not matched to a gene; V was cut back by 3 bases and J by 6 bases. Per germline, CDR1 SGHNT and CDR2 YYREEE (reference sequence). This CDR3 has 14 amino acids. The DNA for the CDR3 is TGTGCCAGCAGCTCCGACAGGGGAGGACATGGCTACACCTTC. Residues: CASSSDRGGHGYTF.

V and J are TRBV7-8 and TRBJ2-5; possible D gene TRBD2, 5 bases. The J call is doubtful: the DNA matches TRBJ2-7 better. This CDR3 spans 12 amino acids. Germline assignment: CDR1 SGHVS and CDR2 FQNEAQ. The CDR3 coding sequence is TGTGCCAGCAGCGGAGGTGGCTACGAGCAGTACTTC. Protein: CASSGGGYEQYF.

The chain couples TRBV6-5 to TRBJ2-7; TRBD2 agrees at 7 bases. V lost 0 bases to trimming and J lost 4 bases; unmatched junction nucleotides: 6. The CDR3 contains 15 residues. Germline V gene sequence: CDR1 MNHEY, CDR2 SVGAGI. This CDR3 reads CASSYSGGVGYEQYF. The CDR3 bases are TGTGCCAGCAGTTACTCTGGGGGGGTGGGGTACGAGCAGTACTTC.

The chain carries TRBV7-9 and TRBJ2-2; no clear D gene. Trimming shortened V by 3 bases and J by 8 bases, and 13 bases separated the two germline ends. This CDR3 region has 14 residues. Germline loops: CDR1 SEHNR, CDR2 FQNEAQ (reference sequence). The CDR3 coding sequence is TGTGCCAGCAGCTTTGGCAGCGAGGTTGGGGAGCTGTTTTTT. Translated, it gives CASSFGSEVGELFF.

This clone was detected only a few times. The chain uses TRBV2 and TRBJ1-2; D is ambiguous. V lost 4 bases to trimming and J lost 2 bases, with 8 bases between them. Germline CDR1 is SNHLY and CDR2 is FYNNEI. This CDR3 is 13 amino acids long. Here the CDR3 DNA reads TGTGCCAGCAGTGCGCCGGAGAACTATGGCTACACCTTC. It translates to CASSAPENYGYTF.

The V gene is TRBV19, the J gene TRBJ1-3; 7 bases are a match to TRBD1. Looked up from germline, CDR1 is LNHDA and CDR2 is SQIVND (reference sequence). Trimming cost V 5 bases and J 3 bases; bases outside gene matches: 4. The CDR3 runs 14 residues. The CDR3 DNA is TGTGCCAGTAGTCCCGGGACAGATGGAAACACCATATATTTT. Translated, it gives CASSPGTDGNTIYF.

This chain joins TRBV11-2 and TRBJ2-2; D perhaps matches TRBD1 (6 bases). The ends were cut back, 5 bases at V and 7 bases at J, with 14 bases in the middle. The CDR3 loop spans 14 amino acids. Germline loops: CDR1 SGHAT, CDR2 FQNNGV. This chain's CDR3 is CASSENRAGGELFF. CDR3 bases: TGTGCCAGCAGCGAGAACAGGGCTGGCGGGGAGCTGTTTTTT.

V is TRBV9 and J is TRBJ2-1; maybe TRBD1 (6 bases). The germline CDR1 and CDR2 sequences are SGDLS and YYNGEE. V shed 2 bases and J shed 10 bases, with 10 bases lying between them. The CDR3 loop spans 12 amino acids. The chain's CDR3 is CASSVGRGEQFF. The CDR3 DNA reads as TGTGCCAGCAGCGTGGGTAGGGGGGAGCAGTTCTTC.

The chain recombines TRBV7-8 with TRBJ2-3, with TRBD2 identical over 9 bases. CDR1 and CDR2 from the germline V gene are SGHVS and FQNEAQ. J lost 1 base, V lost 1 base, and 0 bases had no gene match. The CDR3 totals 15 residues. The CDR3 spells CASSLGTSGTDTQYF. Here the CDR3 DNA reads TGTGCCAGCAGCTTAGGGACTAGCGGCACAGATACGCAGTATTTT.

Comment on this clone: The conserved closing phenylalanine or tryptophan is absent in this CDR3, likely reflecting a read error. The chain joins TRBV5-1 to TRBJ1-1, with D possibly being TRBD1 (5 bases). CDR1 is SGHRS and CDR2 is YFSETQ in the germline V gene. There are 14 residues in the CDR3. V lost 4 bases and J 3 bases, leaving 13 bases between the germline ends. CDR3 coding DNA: TGCGCCAGCAGCCCAGGGATGGGGTACACTGAAGCTTTCCTT. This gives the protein CASSPGMGYTEAFL.

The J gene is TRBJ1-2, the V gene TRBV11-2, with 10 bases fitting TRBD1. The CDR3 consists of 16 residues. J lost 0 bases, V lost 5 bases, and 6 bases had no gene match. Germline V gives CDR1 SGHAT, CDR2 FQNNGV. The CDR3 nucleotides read TGTGCCAGCAGCCCCGGACAGGGGGACGCTAACTATGGCTACACCTTC. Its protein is CASSPGQGDANYGYTF. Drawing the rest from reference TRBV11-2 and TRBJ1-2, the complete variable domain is EAGVAQSPRYKIIEKRQSVAFWCNPISGHATLYWYQQILGQGPKLLIQFQNNGVVDDSQLPKDRFSAERLKGVDSTLKIQPAKLEDSAVYLCASSPGQGDANYGYTFGSGTRLTVV.

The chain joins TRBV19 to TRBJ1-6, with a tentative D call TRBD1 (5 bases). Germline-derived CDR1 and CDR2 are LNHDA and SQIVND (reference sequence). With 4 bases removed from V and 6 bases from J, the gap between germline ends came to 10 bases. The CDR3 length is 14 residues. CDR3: CASSRAGRNSPLHF. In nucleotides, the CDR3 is TGTGCCAGTAGTAGGGCAGGGCGTAATTCACCCCTCCACTTT. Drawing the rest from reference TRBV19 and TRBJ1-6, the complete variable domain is DGGITQSPKYLFRKEGQNVTLSCEQNLNHDAMYWYRQDPGQGLRLIYYSQIVNDFQKGDIAEGYSVSREKKESFPLTVTSAQKNPTAFYLCASSRAGRNSPLHFGNGTRLTVT.

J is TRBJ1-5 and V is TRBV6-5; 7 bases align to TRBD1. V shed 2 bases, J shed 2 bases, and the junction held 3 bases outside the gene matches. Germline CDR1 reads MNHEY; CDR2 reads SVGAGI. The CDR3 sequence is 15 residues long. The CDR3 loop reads CASSYTGDGNQPQHF. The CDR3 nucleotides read TGTGCCAGCAGTTACACAGGGGACGGCAATCAGCCCCAGCATTTT.

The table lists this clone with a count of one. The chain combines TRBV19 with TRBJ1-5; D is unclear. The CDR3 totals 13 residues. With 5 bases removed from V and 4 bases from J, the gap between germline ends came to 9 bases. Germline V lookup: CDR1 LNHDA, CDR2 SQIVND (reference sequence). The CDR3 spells CASSESGNQPQHF. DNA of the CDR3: TGTGCCAGTAGTGAATCAGGAAATCAGCCCCAGCATTTT.

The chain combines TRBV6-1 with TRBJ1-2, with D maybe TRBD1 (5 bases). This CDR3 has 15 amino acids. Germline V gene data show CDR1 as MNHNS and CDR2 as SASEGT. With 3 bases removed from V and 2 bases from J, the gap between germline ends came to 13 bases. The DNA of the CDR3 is TGTGCCAGCAGTGACTGGGCAGGGCCCAACTATGGCTACACCTTC. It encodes CASSDWAGPNYGYTF.

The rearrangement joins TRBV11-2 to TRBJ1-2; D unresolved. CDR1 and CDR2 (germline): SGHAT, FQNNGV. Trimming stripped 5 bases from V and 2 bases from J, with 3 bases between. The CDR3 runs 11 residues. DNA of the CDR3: TGTGCCAGCAGCCGGAACTATGGCTACACCTTC. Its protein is CASSRNYGYTF.

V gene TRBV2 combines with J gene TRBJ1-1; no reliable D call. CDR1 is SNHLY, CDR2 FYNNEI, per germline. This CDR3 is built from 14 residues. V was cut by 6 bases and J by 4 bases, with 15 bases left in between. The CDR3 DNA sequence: TGTGCCAGCAGAAACCAAATTTCGGGCACTGAAGCTTTCTTT. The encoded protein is CASRNQISGTEAFF.

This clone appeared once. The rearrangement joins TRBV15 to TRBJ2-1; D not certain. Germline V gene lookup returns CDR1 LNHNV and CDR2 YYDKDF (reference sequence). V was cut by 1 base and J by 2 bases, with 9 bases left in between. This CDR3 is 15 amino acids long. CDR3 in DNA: TGTGCCACCAGCAGAGTGTTTGGCCCCTACAATGAGCAGTTCTTC. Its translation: CATSRVFGPYNEQFF.

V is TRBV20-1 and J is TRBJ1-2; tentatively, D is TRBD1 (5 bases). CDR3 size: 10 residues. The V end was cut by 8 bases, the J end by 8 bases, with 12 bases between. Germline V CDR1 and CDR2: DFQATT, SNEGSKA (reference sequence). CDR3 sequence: CSTDSQGYTF. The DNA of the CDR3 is TGCAGTACCGACAGCCAGGGCTACACCTTC.

CDR3 loop: CASSFFSSSSGNTIYF. The CDR3 bases are TGTGCCAGCAGCTTCTTTAGCTCAAGCTCTGGAAACACCATATATTTT. The chain combines TRBV7-2 with TRBJ1-3; D unresolved. This CDR3 is 16 amino acids long. The germline gives CDR1 SGHTA, CDR2 FQGNSA. V lost 3 bases and J 0 bases, leaving 12 bases between the germline ends.

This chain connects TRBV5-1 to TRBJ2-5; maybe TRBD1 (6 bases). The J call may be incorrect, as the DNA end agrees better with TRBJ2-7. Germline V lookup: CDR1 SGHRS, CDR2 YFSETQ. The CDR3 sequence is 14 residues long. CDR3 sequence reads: CASSQGGSSYEQYF. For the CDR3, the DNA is TGCGCCAGCAGCCAAGGGGGTAGCTCCTACGAGCAGTACTTC.

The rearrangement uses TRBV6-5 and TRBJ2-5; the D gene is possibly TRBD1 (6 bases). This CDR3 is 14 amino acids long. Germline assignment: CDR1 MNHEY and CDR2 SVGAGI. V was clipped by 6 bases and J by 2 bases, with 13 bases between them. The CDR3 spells CASSPGQLQETQYF. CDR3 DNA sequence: TGTGCCAGCAGCCCCGGACAGTTACAAGAGACCCAGTACTTC.